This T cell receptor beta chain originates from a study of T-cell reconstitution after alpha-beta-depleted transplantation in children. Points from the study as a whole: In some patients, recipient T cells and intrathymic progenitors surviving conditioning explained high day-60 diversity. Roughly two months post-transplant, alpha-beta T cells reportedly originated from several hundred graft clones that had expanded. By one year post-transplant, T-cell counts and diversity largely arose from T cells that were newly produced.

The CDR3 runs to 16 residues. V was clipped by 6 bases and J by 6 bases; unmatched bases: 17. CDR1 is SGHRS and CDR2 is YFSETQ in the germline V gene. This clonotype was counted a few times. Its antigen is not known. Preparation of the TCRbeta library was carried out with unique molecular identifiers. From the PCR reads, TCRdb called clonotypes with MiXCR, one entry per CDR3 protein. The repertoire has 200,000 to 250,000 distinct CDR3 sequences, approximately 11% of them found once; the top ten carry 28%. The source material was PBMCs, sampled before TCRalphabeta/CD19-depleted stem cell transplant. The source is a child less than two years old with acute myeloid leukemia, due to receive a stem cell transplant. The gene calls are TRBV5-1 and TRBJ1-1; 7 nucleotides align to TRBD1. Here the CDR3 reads CASKAEGGTALSEAFF. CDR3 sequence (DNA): TGCGCCAGCAAAGCAGAAGGCGGGACAGCCCTTTCTGAAGCTTTCTTT. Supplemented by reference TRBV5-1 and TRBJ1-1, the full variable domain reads KAGVTQTPRYLIKTRGQQVTLSCSPISGHRSVSWYQQTPGQGLQFLFEYFSETQRNKGNFPGRFSGRQFSNSRSEMNVSTLELGDSALYLCASKAEGGTALSEAFFGQGTRLTVV.